This entry concerns a single T cell receptor (beta chain). Per the germline V gene, CDR1 is SQVTM and CDR2 is ANQGSEA. The J segment lost 4 bases and the V segment lost 1 base, leaving 3 bases of the junction unmatched. CDR3 length: 15 residues. This record belongs to a study of blood T cell repertoires in COVID-19. About the study: The samples span acute and convalescent COVID-19 from the United States, Italy and Spain.

Under the authors' procedure: Reference gene primers were amplified, and this amplification served to estimate nucleated cell counts. The table came from immunoSEQ multiplex PCR; TCRdb's copy has only in-frame clones and leaves some out. The D gene and trimming were derived from the DNA, and the V and J assignments and clone size from that table. This sample has about 130,000 clones, with around 87% found just once. Material for sequencing was peripheral blood. This chain uses TRBV29-1 with TRBJ2-1; 11 bases map to TRBD2. This sequence originates from a woman in her 50s who had recovered from COVID-19. Written as DNA, the CDR3 is TGCAGCGTTGAAGGCCGGACTAGCGGGTACAATGAGCAGTTCTTC. Translated, it gives CSVEGRTSGYNEQFF.